This T cell receptor beta chain was recovered during a study of a mutant IDH1 vaccine in newly diagnosed glioma. For the study at large: Eight vaccine doses were administered to patients at weeks 1, 3, 5, 7, 11, 15, 19 and 23.

Libraries were prepared by immunoSEQ multiplex PCR; TCRdb keeps only in-frame clonotypes and omits some of them. The sample contains some 60,000 clones, 70% to 90% of which appear only once. Study results and limitations: Whatever changes occurred in top peripheral T cell clonotypes seemed unrelated to pseudoprogression.

Details on this clone: Its cognate antigen is unknown.

V lost 4 bases to trimming and J lost 5 bases, with 11 bases between them. Looked up from germline, CDR1 is SQVTM and CDR2 is ANQGSEA. This CDR3 region has 12 residues. Sample time point: week 5, during vaccination. In the vaccine, a single dose held 300 ug of the mutant IDH1 20-mer peptide, along with topical imiquimod. The chain carries TRBV29-1 and TRBJ2-5; a possible D gene is TRBD2 (5 bases). The material was PBMCs, obtained from a glioma patient whose treatment included an IDH1 peptide vaccine. The TCR sequence derives from a middle-aged woman with glioma. The CDR3 DNA sequence: TGCAGCGTTGTTGAAAGCGGCGAGACCCAGTACTTC. This encodes CSVVESGETQYF.